What follows are 20 T cell receptor beta chains derived from one specimen sequenced in a study of CD8 T cells in ankylosing spondylitis. General study points: Seemingly distinctive of ankylosing spondylitis blood was a TCR beta motif formed by eight highly homologous variants.

No antigen has been assigned to these receptors. TCRdb redid the calling of the 5' RACE reads with MiXCR, one entry per CDR3 protein. There are 670,000 or so distinct CDR3 sequences in the sample; around 20% occur only once, and around 19% lies in the top ten. Sequenced: blood, either unsorted or a sorted T cell fraction (not recorded which). The receptor source for this set is a male donor with ankylosing spondylitis.

In this sample, this clonotype turned up many times. V is TRBV4-2 and J is TRBJ1-1; no firm D call. Trimming removed 3 bases at V and 0 bases at J, with 14 bases between. This CDR3 contains 16 residues. The germline gives CDR1 LGHNA, CDR2 YNFKEQ. The CDR3: CASSHPPARLNTEAFF. Here the CDR3 DNA reads TGTGCCAGCAGCCACCCCCCCGCCAGGTTGAACACTGAAGCTTTCTTT.

This clonotype has more than one count but fewer than ten. V gene TRBV20-1 combines with J gene TRBJ1-1; maybe TRBD1 (6 bases). There are 14 residues in the CDR3. From germline, CDR1 is DFQATT and CDR2 SNEGSKA (reference sequence). Deletions cut 3 bases from V and 1 base from J, with 12 bases between. The CDR3 DNA reads TGCAGTGCTAGCCACAACAGGGAGAACACTGAAGCTTTCTTT. This codes for CSASHNRENTEAFF.

The rearrangement joins TRBV4-3 to TRBJ2-5; 8 bases line up with TRBD1. After removal of 0 bases from V and 1 base from J, the junction contained 4 bases not matched to a gene. Germline V gene lookup returns CDR1 LGHNA and CDR2 YSLEER. This CDR3 contains 16 residues. The CDR3: CASSQDPTGAQETQYF. CDR3 nucleotides: TGCGCCAGCAGCCAAGACCCGACAGGGGCCCAAGAGACCCAGTACTTC.

Only a few counts were recorded for this clonotype. The V call is TRBV7-2, the J call TRBJ1-5, with TRBD1 matching 8 bases. Germline CDR1 and CDR2: SGHTA and FQGNSA. This CDR3 spans 14 amino acids. V trimming: 6 bases; J trimming: 2 bases; junction bases outside the gene matches: 3. The DNA for the CDR3 is TGTGCCAGCAGACCAGGGGGCGGCAATCAGCCCCAGCATTTT. As protein: CASRPGGGNQPQHF.

The chain uses TRBV12-3 or TRBV12-4 and TRBJ1-2, with D unresolved. The germline V and J ends were trimmed by 5 bases and 5 bases, with 9 bases remaining between them. The CDR3 has 12 amino acids. CDR3 coding DNA: TGTGCCAGCAGTGCCCCCGGTTATGGCTACACCTTC. Translating gives CASSAPGYGYTF.

The chain carries TRBV20-1 and TRBJ1-2; the match to TRBD1 covers 9 bases. CDR1 and CDR2 (germline): DFQATT, SNEGSKA (reference sequence). V trimming: 5 bases; J trimming: 2 bases; junction bases outside the gene matches: 9. This CDR3 is built from 15 residues. CDR3 sequence: CSAYGGTGSNYGYTF. The CDR3 DNA reads as TGCAGTGCTTACGGGGGGACAGGGTCCAACTATGGCTACACCTTC.

The rearrangement links TRBV7-9 to TRBJ2-1; the D is unclear. Germline CDR1 SEHNR, CDR2 FQNEAQ (reference sequence). The V and J ends lost 1 base and 2 bases respectively, with 12 bases between them. CDR3 length: 16 amino acids. The CDR3, as DNA: TGTGCCAGCAGCTTAGTTGGGCCCGTTACCTACAATGAGCAGTTCTTC. Protein product: CASSLVGPVTYNEQFF.

This clonotype was recorded a few times. The chain carries TRBV5-6 and TRBJ2-1, with D tentatively TRBD1 or TRBD2 (5 bases each). Trimming pared 4 bases from V and 10 bases from J, leaving 18 bases between. The CDR3 is 14 residues long. Per germline, CDR1 SGHDT and CDR2 YYEEEE. CDR3 DNA sequence: TGTGCCAGCAGCGCTACCGGGGACCCCAGAGAGCAGTTCTTC. This gives the protein CASSATGDPREQFF. Full variable domain (outside the CDR3, taken from reference TRBV5-6 and TRBJ2-1): DAGVTQSPTHLIKTRGQQVTLRCSPKSGHDTVSWYQQALGQGPQFIFQYYEEEERQRGNFPDRFSGHQFPNYSSELNVNALLLGDSALYLCASSATGDPREQFFGPGTRLTVL.

This chain connects TRBV28 to TRBJ1-5; D call uncertain. The V gene lost 8 bases and the J gene lost 5 bases, with 19 bases spanning the gap. The length of the CDR3 is 15 residues. Germline assignment: CDR1 MDHEN and CDR2 SYDVKM. In DNA, the CDR3 is TGTGCCAGCCTGAGGACGGCTAGGCGGGATCAGCCCCAGCATTTT. Translating gives CASLRTARRDQPQHF.

The V and J genes are TRBV5-1 and TRBJ2-1, with TRBD2 matching over 7 bases. This CDR3 comprises 14 residues. Germline V gene lookup returns CDR1 SGHRS and CDR2 YFSETQ. Trimming removed 10 bases from V and 0 bases from J; junction bases left unmatched: 7. The CDR3 DNA is TGCGCCTGCCGCGGGGACTACTCCTACAATGAGCAGTTCTTC. Its translation: CACRGDYSYNEQFF.

In its sample, this clonotype was seen a few times. CDR3 bases: TGTGCCAGCAGTTTAGACGGCGTAAGCTCCTACAATGAGCAGTTCTTC. This codes for CASSLDGVSSYNEQFF. The rearrangement links TRBV27 to TRBJ2-1; no clear D gene. The germline CDR1 and CDR2 sequences are MNHEY and SMNVEV (reference sequence). V was trimmed by 2 bases and J by 0 bases, leaving 11 bases between them. The CDR3 runs to 16 residues.

On this clonotype itself: At one end the junction does not follow the germline gene, possibly because of a read error. The rearrangement uses TRBV20-1 and TRBJ1-5, with D possibly matching TRBD1 (6 bases). This CDR3 is built from 16 residues. Germline CDR1 and CDR2: DFQATT and SNEGSKA (reference sequence). CDR3 in amino acids: CSARDWRGDFNQSQHF. The CDR3 DNA follows: TGCAGTGCTAGAGATTGGAGGGGGGATTTTAATCAGTCCCAGCATTTT.

The V gene is TRBV5-1, the J gene TRBJ1-4; 10 bases are shared with TRBD1. The CDR3 runs 14 residues. V lost 5 bases to trimming and J lost 7 bases; unmatched junction nucleotides: 5. Per the germline V gene, CDR1 is SGHRS and CDR2 is YFSETQ. The CDR3 region is CASSSGTGVEKLFF. The CDR3 coding sequence is TGCGCCAGCAGTTCCGGGACAGGGGTTGAAAAACTGTTTTTT.

The gene calls are TRBV7-9 and TRBJ1-1, with 9 bases fitting TRBD1. The V segment lost 4 bases and the J segment 7 bases; nucleotides outside the gene matches: 4. Germline V gene data show CDR1 as SEHNR and CDR2 as FQNEAQ (reference sequence). This CDR3 has 13 amino acids. CDR3 nucleotide sequence: TGTGCCAGCAGCTATACGACAGGGGGTGAAGCTTTCTTT. As protein: CASSYTTGGEAFF.

The chain carries TRBV20-1 and TRBJ1-4; 9 bases fit TRBD1. The CDR3 has 14 residues. Germline V gene lookup returns CDR1 DFQATT and CDR2 SNEGSKA (reference sequence). The J segment lost 7 bases and the V segment lost 2 bases, leaving 5 bases of the junction unmatched. CDR3 DNA sequence: TGCAGTGCTAGACTCCTGGGACAGGGTGAAAAACTGTTTTTT. Residues: CSARLLGQGEKLFF.

This clonotype was seen only a few times. A junction end diverges from the germline sequence, so it may reflect a read error. The genes are TRBV16 and TRBJ2-1, with D perhaps TRBD2 (6 bases). This CDR3 has 13 amino acids. Germline V gives CDR1 KGHSY, CDR2 FQNENV. The CDR3 sequence: CASSQQDYYEQFF. As DNA, the CDR3 is TGTGCCAGCAGCCAACAGGACTACTATGAGCAGTTCTTC.

The rearrangement links TRBV20-1 to TRBJ2-7; D is unclear. Trimming left V 5 bases short and J 5 bases short, with 13 bases between. The CDR3 contains 12 residues. Germline V lookup: CDR1 DFQATT, CDR2 SNEGSKA (reference sequence). CDR3 sequence: CSAPMGTNEQYF. The CDR3 DNA sequence: TGCAGTGCTCCCATGGGTACCAACGAGCAGTACTTC.

This clonotype was seen a few times. This chain joins TRBV30 and TRBJ2-7; possible D gene TRBD2, 6 bases. The CDR3 has 14 residues. CDR1 is GTSNPN, CDR2 SVGIG, per germline (reference sequence). V dropped 5 bases and J dropped 3 bases, with 17 bases sitting between them. The CDR3 nucleotides are TGTGCCTGGGGAGTCGGGACTGGGGTCTACGAGCAGTACTTC. Amino acids: CAWGVGTGVYEQYF.

This clonotype was counted only a few times. The CDR3 coding sequence is TGCAGCGTTGATCGGGGGAGCCACAATGAGCAGTTCTTC. It specifies CSVDRGSHNEQFF. The chain uses TRBV29-1 and TRBJ2-1, with D maybe TRBD2 (6 bases). This CDR3 is built from 13 residues. Trimming cost V 3 bases and J 5 bases, with 11 bases left between them. CDR1 and CDR2 (germline): SQVTM, ANQGSEA.

The V gene is TRBV29-1, the J gene TRBJ2-3; 9 nucleotides align to TRBD1. V was pared by 3 bases and J by 0 bases, with 4 bases of the junction left unmatched. Germline CDR1 SQVTM, CDR2 ANQGSEA. The CDR3 is made up of 15 amino acids. DNA for the CDR3: TGCAGCGTTGACCCGGACAGGGGCAGCACAGATACGCAGTATTTT. Amino acid sequence: CSVDPDRGSTDTQYF.